The next 3 T cell receptor beta chains were all read from a single sample in a study of regulatory T cells in long-lasting Graves disease. Investigators prepared the TCR beta libraries by applying iRepertoire HTBI primers and Arm-PCR of CDR3 regions. TCRdb reprocessed the multiplex PCR reads via MiXCR and lists one record per CDR3 protein. This repertoire shows around 240,000 distinct CDR3 sequences, 18% found once; its top ten account for about 15%. The time point was: newly diagnosed GD, antithyroid drugs for less than 3 months. PBMC RNA served as the TCR library source. The same data also went into a second study, on T cells in Graves' hyperthyroidism and ophthalmopathy.

Source: peripheral blood mononuclear cells (PBMCs), taken at new diagnosis, from a patient treated with antithyroid drugs. The receptors shown here come from a young woman with Graves disease.

The rearrangement joins TRBV7-6 to TRBJ2-5; 14 bases match TRBD2. The CDR3 has 16 residues. V gave up 5 bases and J gave up 3 bases; unmatched junction bases: 5. Germline V gene sequence: CDR1 SGHVS, CDR2 FNYEAQ. This chain's CDR3 is CASSRLAGGPEETQYF. In DNA form, the CDR3 reads TGTGCCAGCAGCCGACTAGCGGGGGGGCCAGAAGAGACCCAGTACTTC.

This clonotype came up many times. The CDR3 DNA follows: TGCAGTGCGACTCCCGGGACTACCTATCTTGGTACGCAGTATTTT. It codes for CSATPGTTYLGTQYF. The V and J genes are TRBV20-1 and TRBJ2-3; 7 positions agree with TRBD2. V lost 6 bases, J lost 8 bases, and 17 bases stayed unmatched. The germline V gene has CDR1 DFQATT and CDR2 SNEGSKA (reference sequence). CDR3 length equals 15 residues.

There are many counts of this clonotype. V is TRBV11-2 and J is TRBJ2-7; possible D gene TRBD2, 6 bases. From germline, CDR1 is SGHAT and CDR2 FQNNGV. Deletions cut 8 bases from V and 4 bases from J, with 24 bases between. This CDR3 contains 16 residues. The chain's CDR3 is CASSPGTRDSRYEQYF. The CDR3 DNA is TGTGCCAGCTCGCCAGGTACCCGGGACTCTCGTTACGAGCAGTACTTC.